These 13 T cell receptor beta chains originate from one sample sequenced in a study of blood T cell repertoires in COVID-19. Produced via immunoSEQ multiplex PCR; TCRdb's table is partial and in-frame only. The sample holds approximately 120,000 clones, about nine tenths seen once. Sequences were obtained from peripheral blood. The receptors derive from a human donor in a cohort sampled during active COVID-19.

This chain uses TRBV7-2 with TRBJ1-2, with unresolved D. The CDR3 contains 16 residues. Trimming took 1 base from V and 5 from J, leaving 17 bases between them. CDR1 is SGHTA, CDR2 FQGNSA, per germline. The CDR3 region has the DNA TGTGCCAGCAGCTTAGGCGGAGGCAGTGGGTCTTATGGCTACACCTTC. Its translation is CASSLGGGSGSYGYTF.

The V and J genes are TRBV18 and TRBJ1-4; D gene ambiguous. V was clipped by 2 bases and J by 2 bases, with 12 bases between them. The CDR3 has 16 amino acids. In germline, CDR1 is KGHSH, CDR2 LQKENI. The CDR3 DNA sequence: TGTGCCAGCTCACCATTTAGAGGCGCGACTAATGAAAAACTGTTTTTT. Encoded protein: CASSPFRGATNEKLFF.

This chain uses TRBV5-1 with TRBJ2-7; TRBD1 matches 7 bases. Losses at the gene ends were 4 bases for V and 1 base for J; bases not matched to a gene: 5. The CDR3 has 14 residues. Looked up from germline, CDR1 is SGHRS and CDR2 is YFSETQ. The CDR3 loop is CASSPGQRSYEQYF. DNA for the CDR3: TGCGCCAGCAGCCCGGGACAGAGGTCCTACGAGCAGTACTTC.

V usage is TRBV7-9 and J usage is TRBJ2-7, with 8 bases lining up with TRBD1. Germline values: CDR1 SEHNR, CDR2 FQNEAQ (reference sequence). The CDR3 covers 14 residues. V trimming: 4 bases; J trimming: 7 bases; junction bases outside the gene matches: 9. The CDR3 region has the DNA TGTGCCAGCAGCTCGAGACAGGGGTTCGGGGAGCAGTACTTC. Its translation is CASSSRQGFGEQYF. Based on the CDR3 plus reference TRBV7-9 and TRBJ2-7, the full variable domain is DTGVSQNPRHKITKRGQNVTFRCDPISEHNRLYWYRQTLGQGPEFLTYFQNEAQLEKSRLLSDRFSAERPKGSFSTLEIQRTEQGDSAMYLCASSSRQGFGEQYFGPGTRLTVT.

Only one count was recorded for this clone. J is TRBJ2-1 and V is TRBV24-1; TRBD1 matches at 10 bases. After removal of 10 bases from V and 3 bases from J, the junction contained 5 bases not matched to a gene. This CDR3 is 14 amino acids long. Germline CDR1 and CDR2: KGHDR and SFDVKD. The CDR3 protein is CATGGQGGYNEQFF. The CDR3 coding sequence is TGTGCCACGGGTGGACAGGGGGGCTACAATGAGCAGTTCTTC.

V and J are TRBV6-2 or TRBV6-3 and TRBJ2-7, with D possibly matching TRBD2 (6 bases). This CDR3 comprises 14 residues. The germline gives CDR1 MNHEY, CDR2 SVGEGT. Trimming took off 2 bases at V and 2 bases at J, with 10 bases between the two ends. The chain's CDR3 is CASSYGRGTYEQYF. CDR3 DNA sequence: TGTGCCAGCAGTTACGGTCGCGGGACCTACGAGCAGTACTTC.

V and J are TRBV19 and TRBJ1-2; no definite D call. The CDR3 loop spans 18 amino acids. With 0 bases removed from V and 0 bases from J, the gap between germline ends came to 17 bases. Germline assignment: CDR1 LNHDA and CDR2 SQIVND (reference sequence). In nucleotides, the CDR3 is TGTGCCAGTAGTATAGATGGCTGGCCCGAAAGATCTAACTATGGCTACACCTTC. Translated, it gives CASSIDGWPERSNYGYTF.

The CDR3 loop is CASSLSPTRDRNTEAFF. As DNA, the CDR3 is TGTGCCAGCAGCTTATCCCCGACCCGGGACAGGAACACTGAAGCTTTCTTT. The chain carries TRBV5-4 and TRBJ1-1, with 7 positions matching TRBD1. Trimming cost V 2 bases and J 1 base; bases outside gene matches: 11. The germline CDR1 and CDR2 sequences are SGHNT and YYREEE (reference sequence). The CDR3 sequence is 17 residues long.

The chain links TRBV9 to TRBJ1-2; perhaps TRBD1 as D (6 bases). V lost 0 bases, J lost 7 bases, and 16 bases lay in between. This CDR3 has 15 amino acids. Germline V gene lookup returns CDR1 SGDLS and CDR2 YYNGEE. CDR3: CASSVGGRGASGYTF. The CDR3 DNA follows: TGTGCCAGCAGCGTAGGAGGCAGGGGAGCAAGTGGCTACACCTTC. Supplemented by reference TRBV9 and TRBJ1-2, the full variable domain reads DSGVTQTPKHLITATGQRVTLRCSPRSGDLSVYWYQQSLDQGLQFLIQYYNGEERAKGNILERFSAQQFPDLHSELNLSSLELGDSALYFCASSVGGRGASGYTFGSGTRLTVV.

V gene TRBV2 combines with J gene TRBJ1-4; D is possibly TRBD1 (5 bases). The CDR3 contains 16 residues. V lost 6 bases and J lost 3, with 17 bases in between. Per the germline V gene, CDR1 is SNHLY and CDR2 is FYNNEI. The CDR3 loop reads CASSELWGGPNEKLFF. The DNA of the CDR3 is TGTGCCAGCAGCGAGCTATGGGGGGGACCTAATGAAAAACTGTTTTTT.

The chain carries TRBV6-5 and TRBJ1-5; D ambiguous. V was pared by 7 bases and J by 4 bases, with 14 bases between. CDR3 length: 14 amino acids. From germline, CDR1 is MNHEY and CDR2 SVGAGI. CDR3 amino acids: CASTQRPTNQPQHF. In DNA, the CDR3 is TGTGCCAGCACCCAGAGGCCTACTAATCAGCCCCAGCATTTT.

V is TRBV4-2 and J is TRBJ2-2; 7 positions agree with TRBD1. The CDR3 length is 16 residues. Germline V gene lookup returns CDR1 LGHNA and CDR2 YNFKEQ. Trimming at V came to 1 base and at J to 2 bases, leaving 4 bases not matched to a gene. CDR3 sequence: CASSQAGTVNTGELFF. The CDR3 nucleotides read TGTGCCAGCAGCCAAGCCGGGACAGTAAACACCGGGGAGCTGTTTTTT.

The chain employs TRBV7-8 and TRBJ2-3; D ambiguous. The CDR3 sequence is 15 residues long. The ends were cut back, 1 base at V and 2 bases at J, with 10 bases in the middle. Germline V gene lookup returns CDR1 SGHVS and CDR2 FQNEAQ. The CDR3 sequence: CASSLVVLDTDTQYF. CDR3 bases: TGTGCCAGCAGCTTAGTGGTCCTAGACACAGATACGCAGTATTTT.